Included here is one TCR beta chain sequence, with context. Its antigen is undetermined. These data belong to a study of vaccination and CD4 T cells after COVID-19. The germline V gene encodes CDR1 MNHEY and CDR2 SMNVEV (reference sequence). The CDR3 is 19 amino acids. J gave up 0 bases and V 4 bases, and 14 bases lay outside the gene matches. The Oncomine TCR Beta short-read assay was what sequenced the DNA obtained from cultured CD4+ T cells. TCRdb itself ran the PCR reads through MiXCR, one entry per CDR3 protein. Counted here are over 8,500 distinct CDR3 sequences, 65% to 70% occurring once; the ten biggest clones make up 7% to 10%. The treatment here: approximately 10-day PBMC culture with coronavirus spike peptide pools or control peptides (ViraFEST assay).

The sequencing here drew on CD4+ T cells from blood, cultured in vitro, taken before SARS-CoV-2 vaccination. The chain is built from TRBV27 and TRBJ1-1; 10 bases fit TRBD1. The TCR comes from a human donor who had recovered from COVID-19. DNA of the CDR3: TGTGCCAGCAGTTCGGGACTTTCGGGACAGGGGCGGTTGAACACTGAAGCTTTCTTT. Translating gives CASSSGLSGQGRLNTEAFF.